This TCR beta chain was obtained from a study of T cell repertoires in cytomegalovirus infection. TCRdb re-derived calls from the reads in MiXCR, one entry per CDR3 protein. The table lists about 490,000 distinct CDR3 sequences, 11% of them singletons, with around 9.6% in the top ten. This clonotype was recorded many times. The specimen was PBMCs. This clonotype was obtained from a human donor in good health (CMV status not recorded). Some clones in this sample may be carry-over from other donors' samples.

The chain's CDR3 is CASVGAWAGELFF. The DNA of the CDR3 is TGTGCCAGCGTTGGGGCGTGGGCCGGGGAGCTGTTTTTT. The chain joins TRBV28 to TRBJ2-2, with D possibly TRBD1 on 5 matching bases. The CDR3 loop spans 13 amino acids. Trimming pared 8 bases from V and 6 bases from J, leaving 13 bases between. Germline V gene data show CDR1 as MDHEN and CDR2 as SYDVKM.